The entry that follows covers one T cell receptor (beta chain) sequence. Its antigen is unknown. This record comes from a study of cytomegalovirus exposure and HLA in healthy donors. Study results and caveats: Further analysis was carried out later, and it showed several of the most significant clusters appearing linked to common viral pathogens. TCR beta V- and J-gene trimming was later associated with a missense DCLRE1C variant. A further, later analysis showed that HLA-associated TCR beta chains (compared with equally common others) were more clonally expanded. In an earlier analysis, most TCR beta V segments were productive about 87% or about 30% of the time.

It was with 60 Vbeta and 13 Jbeta primers that the PCR ran. Assay used: immunoSEQ multiplex PCR; TCRdb lists only in-frame clones, some missing. Of 130,000 or so clones listed, around 66% are singletons. Germline CDR1 reads MGHRA; CDR2 reads YSYEKL. With 5 bases clipped from V and 6 bases from J, the junction kept 7 bases outside the gene matches. The length of the CDR3 is 13 residues. The gene calls are TRBV4-1 and TRBJ2-7, with TRBD1 matching over 7 bases. The TCR originated in a man aged 18 to 30 in good health and CMV-seronegative. The source material was PBMCs. The DNA for the CDR3 is TGCGCCAGCAGCTCATGGACAGGAGTCGAGCAGTACTTC. Its protein product is CASSSWTGVEQYF.